The 20 T cell receptor beta chains in this list originate from one sample, sequenced in a study of OX40 agonist ivuxolimab in advanced cancers. Clones were read by immunoSEQ multiplex PCR, and TCRdb kept only the in-frame ones, dropping some. The sample contains tens of thousands of clones, 85% of which appear only once. The material was CD4+ or CD8+ T cells sorted from blood, obtained in a trial of the OX40 agonist ivuxolimab. Receptors originate from an adult with an advanced solid tumor such as melanoma, head and neck, liver or kidney cancer.

As DNA, the CDR3 is TGCGCCAGCAGCCTGACTAGCGGGCGCTCCTACGAGCAGTACTTC. This translates into CASSLTSGRSYEQYF. The V and J genes are TRBV5-1 and TRBJ2-7; 10 nucleotides match TRBD2. V lost 4 bases to trimming and J lost 0 bases; unmatched junction nucleotides: 4. The CDR3 covers 15 residues. Germline CDR1 is SGHRS and CDR2 is YFSETQ.

This clone was picked up a small number of times. The CDR3 DNA reads as TGTGCCTGGAGTGGACGACGGGACAGGGGGCTTGCTGGGGCCAACGTCCTGACTTTC. Protein: CAWSGRRDRGLAGANVLTF. V usage is TRBV30 and J usage is TRBJ2-6; 12 bases line up with TRBD1. The germline V gene encodes CDR1 GTSNPN and CDR2 SVGIG (reference sequence). The CDR3 spans 19 residues. V was clipped by 1 base and J by 2 bases; unmatched bases: 9.

This clone was seen only a few times. CDR3 region: CARGSRAPYEQYF. DNA for the CDR3: TGTGCCAGGGGGTCCAGGGCCCCCTACGAGCAGTACTTC. The chain is built from TRBV6-4 and TRBJ2-5; D perhaps matches TRBD1 (5 bases). The DNA end lines up better with TRBJ2-7; the J call may be wrong. The CDR3 has 13 residues. CDR1 and CDR2 (germline): MRHNA, SNTAGT.

The genes are TRBV28 and TRBJ1-1, with unresolved D. Trimming removed 5 bases from V and 0 bases from J, with 4 bases in between. The CDR3 consists of 12 residues. From germline, CDR1 is MDHEN and CDR2 SYDVKM. In DNA form, the CDR3 reads TGTGCCAGCAGTACAGTGAACACTGAAGCTTTCTTT. Protein product: CASSTVNTEAFF.

The chain links TRBV2 to TRBJ2-1; 7 bases are a match to TRBD2. Germline values: CDR1 SNHLY, CDR2 FYNNEI. The trim removed 3 bases at V and 9 bases at J, leaving 8 bases unmatched. There are 14 residues in the CDR3. In DNA form, the CDR3 reads TGTGCCAGCAGTGATTTCACTAGCGCCAGTGAGCAGTTCTTC. Amino acid sequence: CASSDFTSASEQFF.

The chain carries TRBV5-4 and TRBJ1-1; D gene unclear. Germline CDR1 is SGHNT and CDR2 is YYREEE (reference sequence). Deletions cut 4 bases from V and 2 bases from J, with 9 bases between. The CDR3 loop spans 13 amino acids. Here the CDR3 DNA reads TGTGCCAGCAGCGTTGGATCTAACACTGAAGCTTTCTTT. Protein sequence: CASSVGSNTEAFF.

The rearrangement uses TRBV9 and TRBJ1-3; weak D call: TRBD1 (5 bases). CDR1 is SGDLS and CDR2 is YYNGEE in the germline V gene. V lost 0 bases and J 3 bases, leaving 13 bases between the germline ends. The CDR3 has 16 amino acids. CDR3 loop: CASSVGEGAYGNTIYF. The DNA for the CDR3 is TGTGCCAGCAGCGTAGGGGAAGGGGCATATGGAAACACCATATATTTT.

This rearrangement joins TRBV18 to TRBJ2-3; 11 positions agree with TRBD2. V was pared by 6 bases and J by 13 bases, with 9 bases of the junction left unmatched. In germline, CDR1 is KGHSH, CDR2 LQKENI. This CDR3 is 13 amino acids long. DNA for the CDR3: TGTGCCAGCTCCCGCGAAGAGACTAGCGGGAAGTATTTT. Its translation: CASSREETSGKYF. The full variable domain, rest sourced from reference TRBV18 and TRBJ2-3, is NAGVMQNPRHLVRRRGQEARLRCSPMKGHSHVYWYRQLPEEGLKFMVYLQKENIIDESGMPKERFSAEFPKEGPSILRIQQVVRGDSAAYFCASSREETSGKYFGPGTRLTVL.

Here the CDR3 DNA reads TGTGCCAGCAGTACACAGGGGGCCTTTAGCAATCAGCCCCAGCATTTT. This gives the protein CASSTQGAFSNQPQHF. The J gene is TRBJ1-5, the V gene TRBV28; TRBD1 aligns across 9 bases. Per germline, CDR1 MDHEN and CDR2 SYDVKM. J was trimmed by 0 bases and V by 5 bases; bases with no gene match: 5. This CDR3 has 16 residues.

This chain uses TRBV19 with TRBJ2-1; 9 nucleotides match TRBD2. There are 14 residues in the CDR3. Germline lookup yields CDR1 LNHDA and CDR2 SQIVND (reference sequence). V gave up 6 bases and J gave up 9 bases; unmatched junction bases: 9. The CDR3, as DNA: TGTGCCAGTAGCATTAGCGGGAGTCCCGGTGAGCAGTTCTTC. It yields the protein CASSISGSPGEQFF.

This sequence joins TRBV28 and TRBJ1-2; TRBD1 matches 7 bases. V shed 4 bases and J 5 bases; nucleotides not matched to a gene: 4. The CDR3 totals 13 residues. The germline V gene has CDR1 MDHEN and CDR2 SYDVKM. The CDR3 bases are TGTGCCAGCAGTTCGGGACAGATTTATGGCTACACCTTC. This encodes CASSSGQIYGYTF.

The chain employs TRBV28 and TRBJ2-1, with 8 bases that match TRBD2. Germline values: CDR1 MDHEN, CDR2 SYDVKM. This CDR3 contains 16 residues. V lost 2 bases, J lost 1 base, and 4 bases stayed unmatched. The CDR3 loop is CASSLRLASSYNEQFF. The DNA of the CDR3 is TGTGCCAGCAGTTTAAGACTAGCGAGTTCCTACAATGAGCAGTTCTTC.

This sequence joins TRBV7-9 and TRBJ2-5, with unresolved D. Germline V lookup: CDR1 SEHNR, CDR2 FQNEAQ (reference sequence). The V and J ends lost 5 bases and 1 base respectively, with 5 bases between them. The CDR3 is 12 amino acids. Here the CDR3 reads CASSQTQETQYF. The CDR3 nucleotides are TGTGCCAGCAGCCAGACCCAAGAGACCCAGTACTTC.

The CDR3 region is CASSLQTGEYNEQFF. The CDR3 DNA sequence: TGCGCCAGCAGCTTGCAGACAGGGGAATACAATGAGCAGTTCTTC. The rearrangement uses TRBV5-1 and TRBJ2-1; 8 bases are shared with TRBD1. The germline CDR1 and CDR2 sequences are SGHRS and YFSETQ. This CDR3 comprises 15 residues. J was trimmed by 4 bases and V by 1 base; bases with no gene match: 4.

The chain employs TRBV5-1 and TRBJ1-2, with D tentatively TRBD1 (5 bases). The germline V gene encodes CDR1 SGHRS and CDR2 YFSETQ. The CDR3 covers 13 residues. V was cut by 6 bases and J by 3 bases, with 12 bases left in between. The CDR3 DNA reads TGCGCCAGCAATGTGGGGGATGACTATGGCTACACCTTC. Amino acid sequence: CASNVGDDYGYTF.

This clone has a single count. The rearrangement joins TRBV11-2 to TRBJ1-5; D unresolved. V gave up 1 base and J gave up 4 bases, with 8 bases separating them. Germline CDR1 SGHAT, CDR2 FQNNGV. This CDR3 has 14 residues. CDR3 DNA: TGTGCCAGCAGCTTAGGTGGAAGGAATCAGCCCCAGCATTTT. This translates into CASSLGGRNQPQHF.

This chain connects TRBV6-5 to TRBJ2-7, with 9 bases lining up with TRBD1. Looked up from germline, CDR1 is MNHEY and CDR2 is SVGAGI. The V segment lost 10 bases and the J segment 5 bases; nucleotides outside the gene matches: 6. The CDR3 sequence is 12 residues long. The CDR3 region is CATQRTGDEQYF. CDR3 DNA: TGTGCCACCCAACGGACAGGGGACGAGCAGTACTTC.

The chain recombines TRBV7-9 with TRBJ2-7; 8 bases are shared with TRBD2. This CDR3 has 17 residues. The germline V gene encodes CDR1 SEHNR and CDR2 FQNEAQ (reference sequence). The ends lost 1 base at V and 2 bases at J; junction bases unmatched: 10. The CDR3 spells CASSLDVMGLETYEQYF. The CDR3 nucleotides are TGTGCCAGCAGCTTAGACGTTATGGGACTAGAAACCTACGAGCAGTACTTC.

The rearrangement joins TRBV14 to TRBJ2-1, with D perhaps TRBD2 (5 bases). V lost 0 bases to trimming and J lost 8 bases, with 11 bases between them. This CDR3 region has 14 residues. Germline V gene lookup returns CDR1 SGHDN and CDR2 FVKESK. The CDR3 sequence: CASSQDLAVDEQFF. The CDR3 coding sequence is TGTGCCAGCAGCCAAGATCTAGCAGTGGATGAGCAGTTCTTC.

CDR3: CASSVDGDLEQYF. The DNA for the CDR3 is TGTGCCAGCAGCGTAGATGGTGACCTCGAGCAGTACTTC. V is TRBV9 and J is TRBJ2-7; D is unclear. This CDR3 is 13 amino acids long. Trimming cost V 0 bases and J 6 bases, with 10 bases left between them. Per germline, CDR1 SGDLS and CDR2 YYNGEE.